The T cell receptor (beta chain) described here comes from a study of breast tumors, draining lymph nodes, adjacent tissues. There are many counts of this clonotype. Its antigen is undetermined. The CDR3 has 15 residues. CDR1 is MGHRA, CDR2 YSYEKL, per germline. V was cut by 0 bases and J by 4 bases, with 13 bases left in between. Axillary draining lymph nodes of breast cancer patients supplied the node samples. Whole-study findings and limits: Tumors had less TCR diversity than lymph nodes, more than nontumor tissue. Findings are consistent with lymph node origin and intratumoral expansion of most tumor T cells. Luminal-like breast cancer showed significantly higher tumor–nontumor repertoire similarity than basal-like.

TCRdb re-analysed the multiplex PCR reads in MiXCR, keeping a single row per CDR3 protein. The sample gives about 110,000 distinct CDR3 sequences, under 40% of which show up once; 4.5% to 7% is in the top ten. The material sequenced was axillary lymph node tissue. The chain couples TRBV4-1 to TRBJ2-7; D call uncertain. This sequence was found in a female donor with breast cancer. Some clones in this sample may be carry-over from other donors' samples. CDR3 region: CASSQDDAIGYEQYF. In DNA, the CDR3 is TGCGCCAGCAGCCAAGATGACGCAATCGGTTACGAGCAGTACTTC.